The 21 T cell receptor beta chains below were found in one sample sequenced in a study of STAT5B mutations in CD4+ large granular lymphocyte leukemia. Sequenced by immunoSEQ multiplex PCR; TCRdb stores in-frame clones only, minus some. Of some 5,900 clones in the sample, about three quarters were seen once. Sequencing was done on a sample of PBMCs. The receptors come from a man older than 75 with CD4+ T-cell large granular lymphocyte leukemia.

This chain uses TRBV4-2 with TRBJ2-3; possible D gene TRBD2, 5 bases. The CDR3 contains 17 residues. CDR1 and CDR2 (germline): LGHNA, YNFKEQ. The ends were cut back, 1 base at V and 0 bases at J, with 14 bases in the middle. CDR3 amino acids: CASSQVISGPSTDTQYF. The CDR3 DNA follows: TGTGCCAGCAGCCAAGTTATCAGCGGACCTAGCACAGATACGCAGTATTTT.

This CDR3 reads CASSLVVRDRFVLEQYF. In nucleotides, the CDR3 is TGTGCCAGCAGCTTAGTGGTCCGGGACAGGTTTGTTCTCGAGCAGTACTTC. The chain uses TRBV13 and TRBJ2-7; 8 nucleotides agree with TRBD1. Germline V gene sequence: CDR1 PRHDT, CDR2 FYEKMQ (reference sequence). The CDR3 totals 17 residues. Trimming took 1 base from V and 6 from J; bases not matched to a gene: 14.

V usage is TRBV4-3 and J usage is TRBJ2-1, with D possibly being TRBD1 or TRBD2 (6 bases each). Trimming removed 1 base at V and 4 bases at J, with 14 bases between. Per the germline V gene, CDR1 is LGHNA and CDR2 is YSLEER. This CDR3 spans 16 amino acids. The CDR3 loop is CASSQGRRGPYNEQFF. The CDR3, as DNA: TGCGCCAGCAGCCAAGGAAGACGGGGGCCTTACAATGAGCAGTTCTTC.

The CDR3 nucleotides are TGTGCCAGCAGTTTTCTGGCGGGAGATAAGCAGTACTTC. This encodes CASSFLAGDKQYF. The chain uses TRBV27 and TRBJ2-7, with TRBD2 identical over 7 bases. Unmatched junction bases numbered 7, after V lost 3 bases and J lost 8 bases. The CDR3 spans 13 residues. Germline loops: CDR1 MNHEY, CDR2 SMNVEV (reference sequence).

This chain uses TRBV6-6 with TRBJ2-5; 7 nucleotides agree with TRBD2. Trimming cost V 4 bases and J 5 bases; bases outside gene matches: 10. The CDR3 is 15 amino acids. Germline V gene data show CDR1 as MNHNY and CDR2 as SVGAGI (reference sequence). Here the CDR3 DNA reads TGTGCCAGCAGTTCGATATCGGGAGGCTTTGAGACCCAGTACTTC. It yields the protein CASSSISGGFETQYF.

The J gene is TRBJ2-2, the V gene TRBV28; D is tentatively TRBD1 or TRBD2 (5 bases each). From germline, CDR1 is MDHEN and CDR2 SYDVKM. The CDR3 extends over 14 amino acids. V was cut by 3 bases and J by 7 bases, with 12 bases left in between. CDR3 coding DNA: TGTGCCAGCAGTTTCAGGGAGTATGGCGGGGAGCTGTTTTTT. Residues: CASSFREYGGELFF.

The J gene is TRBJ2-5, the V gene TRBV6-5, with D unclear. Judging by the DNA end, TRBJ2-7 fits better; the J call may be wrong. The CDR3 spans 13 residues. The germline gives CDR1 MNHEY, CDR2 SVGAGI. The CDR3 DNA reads TGTGCCAGCAGTTACTCGGAATCCTACGAGCAGTACTTC. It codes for CASSYSESYEQYF.

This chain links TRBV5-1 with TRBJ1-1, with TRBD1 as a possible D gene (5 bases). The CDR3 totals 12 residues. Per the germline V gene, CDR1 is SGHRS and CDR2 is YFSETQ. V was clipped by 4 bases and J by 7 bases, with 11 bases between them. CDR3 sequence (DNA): TGCGCCAGCAGCGGGGGGGGGAGTGAAGCTTTCTTT. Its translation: CASSGGGSEAFF.

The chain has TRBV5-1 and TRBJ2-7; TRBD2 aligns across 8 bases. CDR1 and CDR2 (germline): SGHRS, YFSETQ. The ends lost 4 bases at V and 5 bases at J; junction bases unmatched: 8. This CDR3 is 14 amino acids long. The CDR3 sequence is CASSIREGRNEQYF. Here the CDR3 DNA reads TGCGCCAGCAGCATCCGGGAGGGCCGGAACGAGCAGTACTTC.

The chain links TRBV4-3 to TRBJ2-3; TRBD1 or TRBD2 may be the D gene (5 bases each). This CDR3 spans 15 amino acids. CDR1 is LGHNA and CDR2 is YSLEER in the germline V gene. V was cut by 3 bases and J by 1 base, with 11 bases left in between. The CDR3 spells CASSHGTSGTDTQYF. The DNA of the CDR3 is TGCGCCAGCAGCCACGGGACCAGCGGCACAGATACGCAGTATTTT.

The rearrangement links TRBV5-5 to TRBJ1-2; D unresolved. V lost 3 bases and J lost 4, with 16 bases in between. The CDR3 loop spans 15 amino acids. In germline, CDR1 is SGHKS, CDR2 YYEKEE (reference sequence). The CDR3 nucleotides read TGTGCCAGCAGCTGGAGGGCCTCCATCTCCTATGGCTACACCTTC. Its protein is CASSWRASISYGYTF.

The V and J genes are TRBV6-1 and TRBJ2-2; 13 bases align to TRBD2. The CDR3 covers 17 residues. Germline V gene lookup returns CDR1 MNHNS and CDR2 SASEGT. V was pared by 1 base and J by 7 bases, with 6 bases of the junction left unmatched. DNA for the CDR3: TGTGCCAGCAGTGAAGGAACTAGCGGGGGGGCCGGCGGGGAGCTGTTTTTT. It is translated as CASSEGTSGGAGGELFF.

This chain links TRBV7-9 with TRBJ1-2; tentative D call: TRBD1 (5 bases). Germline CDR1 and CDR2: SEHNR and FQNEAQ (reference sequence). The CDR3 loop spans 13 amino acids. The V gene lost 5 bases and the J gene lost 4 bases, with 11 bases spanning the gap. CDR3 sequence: CASSPDGAYGYTF. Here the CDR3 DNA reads TGTGCCAGCAGCCCGGACGGGGCCTATGGCTACACCTTC.

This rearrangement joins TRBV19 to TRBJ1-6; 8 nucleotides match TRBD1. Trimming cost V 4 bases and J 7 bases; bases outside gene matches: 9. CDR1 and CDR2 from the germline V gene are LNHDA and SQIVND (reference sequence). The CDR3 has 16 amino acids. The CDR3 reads CASSKATGERNSPLHF. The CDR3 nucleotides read TGTGCCAGTAGTAAAGCGACAGGGGAAAGGAATTCACCCCTCCACTTT.

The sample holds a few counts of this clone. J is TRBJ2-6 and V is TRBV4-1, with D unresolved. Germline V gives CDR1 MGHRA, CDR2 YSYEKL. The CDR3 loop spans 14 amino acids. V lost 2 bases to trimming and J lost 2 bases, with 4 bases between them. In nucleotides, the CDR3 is TGCGCCAGCAGCCAAACCCCTGGGGCCAACGTCCTGACTTTC. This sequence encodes CASSQTPGANVLTF.

CDR3 region: CASSLGLGGSYEQYF. As DNA, the CDR3 is TGTGCCAGCAGCCTCGGGTTAGGGGGCTCCTACGAGCAGTACTTC. The chain has TRBV7-2 and TRBJ2-7; TRBD1 is a possible D gene (6 bases). The length of the CDR3 is 15 residues. Looked up from germline, CDR1 is SGHTA and CDR2 is FQGNSA. V was pared by 5 bases and J by 0 bases, with 14 bases between.

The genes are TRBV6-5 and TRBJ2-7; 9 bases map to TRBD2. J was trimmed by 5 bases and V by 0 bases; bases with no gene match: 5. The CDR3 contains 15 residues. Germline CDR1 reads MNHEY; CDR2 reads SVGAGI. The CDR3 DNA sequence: TGTGCCAGCAGTTACTCAGGCGGGAGGGGCCACGAGCAGTACTTC. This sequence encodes CASSYSGGRGHEQYF.

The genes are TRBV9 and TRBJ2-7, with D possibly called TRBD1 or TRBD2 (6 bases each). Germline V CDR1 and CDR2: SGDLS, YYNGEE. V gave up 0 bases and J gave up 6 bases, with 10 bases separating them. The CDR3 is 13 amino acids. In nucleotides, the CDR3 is TGTGCCAGCAGCGTAGCTGGAGGGGGCGAGCAGTACTTC. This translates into CASSVAGGGEQYF.

CDR3 sequence (DNA): TGTGCCAGCAGCTCCACGGGTCCCATTAACCTGAACACTGAAGCTTTCTTT. Amino acid sequence: CASSSTGPINLNTEAFF. The chain couples TRBV14 to TRBJ1-1; the D is unclear. The CDR3 length is 17 residues. Trimming shortened V by 5 bases and J by 0 bases, and 19 bases separated the two germline ends. Germline V gene data show CDR1 as SGHDN and CDR2 as FVKESK.

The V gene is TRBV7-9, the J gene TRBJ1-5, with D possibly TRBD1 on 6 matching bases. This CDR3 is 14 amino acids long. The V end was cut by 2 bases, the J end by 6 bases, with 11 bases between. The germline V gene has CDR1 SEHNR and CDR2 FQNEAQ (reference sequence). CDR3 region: CASSLTQDSQPQHF. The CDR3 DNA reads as TGTGCCAGCAGCTTAACTCAGGACAGTCAGCCCCAGCATTTT.

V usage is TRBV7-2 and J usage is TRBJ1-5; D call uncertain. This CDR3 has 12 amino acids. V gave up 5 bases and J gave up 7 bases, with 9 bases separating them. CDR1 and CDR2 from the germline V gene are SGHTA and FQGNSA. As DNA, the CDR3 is TGTGCCAGCAGCCTACCCCAACAGCCCCAGCATTTT. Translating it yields CASSLPQQPQHF.